The T cell receptor (beta chain) under discussion was sequenced for a study of blood T cells in healthy people across ages (dated by TCRdb to the mid-2010s). Context from the whole study: In model experiments, roughly one uniquely barcoded TCR beta cDNA molecule per two T cells was captured by template switching. The study measured age-related changes in TCR beta repertoire diversity using deep sequencing normalized with unique cDNA molecular identifiers. Four age groups were formed from the donors: young (average approximately 15 years), middle-aged (around 37), aged (62) and long-lived (less than 85). To avoid experimental bias, donors of different ages were randomly spread across the sequencing lanes. The study analyzed two additional independent replicas of 1 million unique cDNA reads from the same blood draw for two donors, one aged 18 to 30 and one aged 80 or older.

The paper as a whole reports these results and caveats: Estimates of total diversity based on one million sequenced T cells were regarded as lower bounds and as underestimates. The long-lived group showed more naive CD4+ T cells, fewer expanded clones and increased TCR diversity than the aged group, suggesting age selection. Observed TCR beta diversity per million T cells fell roughly linearly with age, and a significant reduction was already apparent by age roughly 40. Observed TCR beta diversity correlated strongly with the percentage of naive T cells measured by flow cytometry. Conclusive comparison of naive and antigen-experienced compartments was prevented by the profiling of bulk unsorted PBMCs. Donor CMV infection status was unknown, potentially confounding age-related changes in expanded clonotypes.

The donors were around 39 Caucasian individuals from Russia, aged roughly 6 to 95 years, who were systemically healthy. About 10 milliliters of peripheral blood were drawn from each donor into EDTA-treated Vacutainer tubes. Ficoll-Paque density-gradient centrifugation was used to isolate PBMCs, with at least 6 million obtained per sample. Trizol reagent was used to extract total RNA from PBMCs, with at least 6 micrograms per sample. For every donor, an aliquot of PBMCs went through flow cytometry to measure the percentages of naive CD45RAhigh/CD27high T cells. From the cysteine through the phenylalanine, the CDR3 covers 16 amino acids. Only CDR3 DNA is held: 48 bases, read in frame from base 1. The germline ends are 16 bases apart after V is trimmed by 6 bases and J by 0 bases. In the germline V gene (reference sequence), CDR1 corresponds to MNHEY and CDR2 to SMNVEV. Preparation of the library involved 5' RACE. This sample was sequenced with an Illumina HiSeq 2500. A second 7 to 11 cycle PCR used a sample-barcoded 5' primer and a J-beta primer mix. A unique molecular identifier was introduced onto each TCR beta cDNA molecule by a template-switch 5' adaptor carrying 12 random nucleotides. At least 2.5 million CDR3-containing paired-end reads were obtained from each sample. First-strand cDNA was synthesized from all RNA with the Mint cDNA synthesis kit, primed by a TRBC-specific oligonucleotide. Following uracil-DNA glycosylase treatment, all cDNA underwent a first 18-cycle PCR with the universal primers M1SS and BC2_uni_R. Concerning the study's data processing: For normalization, 1 million high-quality reads, each with a distinct molecular identifier, were randomly selected from each sample. Reads sharing molecular identifiers were discarded rather than binned into consensus sequences. CDR3 identification, clonotype clustering and error correction used MiTCR with a Q25 quality threshold and the strictest error-elimination algorithm. A nonparametric unseen species model with Euler transformation was used to estimate a lower bound on total TCR beta diversity. TCRdb trimmed the raw reads at Q25, called clones with MiXCR and kept productive beta chains. Rows with one shared CDR3 protein collapse into an entry with the most common genes and DNA. These V and J calls derive from TCRdb rather than the authors' analysis. Counted in this sample were 1.2 million to 1.5 million distinct CDR3 sequences; 42% of them appeared once. Roughly 8.2% of the sample is in the top ten clones.

Notes on this clonotype: Its antigen is still unknown. Per-nucleotide qualities are absent, and no much larger clonotype sits a single base away.

This receptor was obtained from a woman under 30 in good health. Sequencing was done on a sample of blood. The rearrangement joined TRBV27 to TRBJ2-3; TRBD2 is a possible D gene, resting on 7 matching bases. Read as DNA, the sequence is TGTGCCAGCAGCCTAAGGGGGAGGGACAGCACAGATACGCAGTATTTT. It encodes CASSLRGRDSTDTQYF.